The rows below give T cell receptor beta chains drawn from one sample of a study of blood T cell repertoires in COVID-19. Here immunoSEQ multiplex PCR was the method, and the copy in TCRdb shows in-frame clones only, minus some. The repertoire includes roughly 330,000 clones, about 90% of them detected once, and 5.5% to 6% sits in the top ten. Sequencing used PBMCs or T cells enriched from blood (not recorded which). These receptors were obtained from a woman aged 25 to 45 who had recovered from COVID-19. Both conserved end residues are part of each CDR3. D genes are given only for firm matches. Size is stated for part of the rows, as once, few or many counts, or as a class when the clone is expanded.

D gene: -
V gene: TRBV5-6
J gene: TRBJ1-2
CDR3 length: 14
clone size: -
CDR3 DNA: TGTGCCAGCAACCCCCGAGGGGGTGACTATGGCTACACCTTC
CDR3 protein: CASNPRGGDYGYTF

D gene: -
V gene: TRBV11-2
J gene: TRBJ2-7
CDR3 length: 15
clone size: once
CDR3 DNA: TGTGCCAGCAGCTTAGAACAGGGCAACCTCTACGAGCAGTACTTC
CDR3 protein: CASSLEQGNLYEQYF

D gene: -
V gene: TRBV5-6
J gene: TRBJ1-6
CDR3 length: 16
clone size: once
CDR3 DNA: TGTGCCAGCAGCCCTGGGGCCAGGACCTATAATTCACCCCTCCACTTT
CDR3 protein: CASSPGARTYNSPLHF

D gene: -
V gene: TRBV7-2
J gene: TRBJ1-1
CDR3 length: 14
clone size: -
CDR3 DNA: TGTGCCAGCAGCAACGGGGGGCAGGGCACTGAAGCTTTCTTT
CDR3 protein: CASSNGGQGTEAFF

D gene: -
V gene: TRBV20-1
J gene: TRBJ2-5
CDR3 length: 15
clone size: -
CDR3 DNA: TGCAGTGCTAGTCCAGGCCCGGGGGGCGGCGGGACCCAGTACTTC
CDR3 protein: CSASPGPGGGGTQYF

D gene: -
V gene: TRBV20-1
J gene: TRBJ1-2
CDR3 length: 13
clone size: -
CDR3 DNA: TGCAGTGCTAGTTCGGGAAGCGGCTATGGCTACACCTTC
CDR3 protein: CSASSGSGYGYTF

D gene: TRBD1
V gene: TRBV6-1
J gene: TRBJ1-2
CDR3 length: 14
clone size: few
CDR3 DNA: TGTGCCAGCAGTGAAGCCGGGACAGGGTTCGGCTACACCTTC
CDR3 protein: CASSEAGTGFGYTF

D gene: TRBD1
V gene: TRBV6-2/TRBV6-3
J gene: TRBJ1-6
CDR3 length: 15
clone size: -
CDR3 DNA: TGTGCCAGCAGTTACAGGGGACAGATAAATTCACCCCTCCACTTT
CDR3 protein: CASSYRGQINSPLHF

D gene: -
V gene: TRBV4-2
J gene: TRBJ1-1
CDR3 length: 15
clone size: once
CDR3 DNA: TGTGCCAGCAGCCAATCGAATGGCGGGACGGCTGAAGCTTTCTTT
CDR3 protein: CASSQSNGGTAEAFF

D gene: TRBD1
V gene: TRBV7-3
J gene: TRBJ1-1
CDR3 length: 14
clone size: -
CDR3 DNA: TGTGCCAGCAGCCCGACAGGGATGAACACTGAAGCTTTCTTT
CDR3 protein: CASSPTGMNTEAFF

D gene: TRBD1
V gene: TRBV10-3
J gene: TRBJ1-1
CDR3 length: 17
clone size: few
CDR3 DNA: TGTGCCATCAGTGAGTCGTTGGGGGCCAGGGGGGTTACTGAAGCTTTCTTT
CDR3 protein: CAISESLGARGVTEAFF

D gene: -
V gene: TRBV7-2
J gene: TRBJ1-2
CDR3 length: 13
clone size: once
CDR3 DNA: TGTGCCAGCAGCCAACAGGGTAATCATGGCTACACCTTC
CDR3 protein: CASSQQGNHGYTF

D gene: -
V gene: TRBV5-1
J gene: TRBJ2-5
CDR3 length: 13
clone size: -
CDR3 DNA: TGCGCCAGCAGCTTCAGAATCCAAGAGACCCAGTACTTC
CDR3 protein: CASSFRIQETQYF

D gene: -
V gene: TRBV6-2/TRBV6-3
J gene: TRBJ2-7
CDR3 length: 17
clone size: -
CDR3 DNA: TGTGCCAGCAGTTACCACCTGAGGGGGAACGGGCCGTTCGAGCAGTACTTC
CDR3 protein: CASSYHLRGNGPFEQYF

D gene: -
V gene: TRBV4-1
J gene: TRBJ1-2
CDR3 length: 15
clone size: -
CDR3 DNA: TGCGCCAGTACGCCGGGACACAGGACGGACTATGGCTACACCTTC
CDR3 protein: CASTPGHRTDYGYTF

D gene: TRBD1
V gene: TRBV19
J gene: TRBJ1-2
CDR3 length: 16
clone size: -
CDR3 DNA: TGTGCCAGTACCCCGGGGCCCGGGACAGGGACCTATGGCTACACCTTC
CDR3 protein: CASTPGPGTGTYGYTF

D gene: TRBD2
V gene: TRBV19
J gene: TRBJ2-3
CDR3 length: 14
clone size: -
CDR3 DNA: TGTGCCAGTCTCGCGGGGGGGTCGGCCGATACGCAGTATTTT
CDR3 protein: CASLAGGSADTQYF

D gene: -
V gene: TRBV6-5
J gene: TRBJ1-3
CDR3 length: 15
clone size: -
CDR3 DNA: TGTGCCAGCAGTTACTCTCCGGGGGCTGGAAACACCATATATTTT
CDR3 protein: CASSYSPGAGNTIYF

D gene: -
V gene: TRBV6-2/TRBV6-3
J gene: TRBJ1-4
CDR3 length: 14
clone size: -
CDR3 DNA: TGTGCCAGCAGTTACTCCAGCCAGGGTAGAAAACTGTTTTTT
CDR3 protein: CASSYSSQGRKLFF

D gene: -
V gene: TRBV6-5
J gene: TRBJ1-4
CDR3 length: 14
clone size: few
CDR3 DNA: TGTGCCAGCCTTCGGGAGGCATGGAGTGAAAAACTGTTTTTT
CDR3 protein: CASLREAWSEKLFF

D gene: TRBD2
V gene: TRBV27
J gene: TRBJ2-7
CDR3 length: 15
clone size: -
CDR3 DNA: TGTGCCAGCAGTTTAGTCGGGGGGAATCCCCACGAGCAGTACTTC
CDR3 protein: CASSLVGGNPHEQYF

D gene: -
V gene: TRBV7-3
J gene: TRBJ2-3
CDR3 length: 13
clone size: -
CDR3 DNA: TGTGCCAGCAGCTTCCCCGGCACAGATACGCAGTATTTT
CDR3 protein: CASSFPGTDTQYF

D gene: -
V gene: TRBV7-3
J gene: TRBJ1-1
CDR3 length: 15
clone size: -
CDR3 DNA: TGTGCCAGCAGCAACTTCGGGGGGGCGAACACTGAAGCTTTCTTT
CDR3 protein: CASSNFGGANTEAFF